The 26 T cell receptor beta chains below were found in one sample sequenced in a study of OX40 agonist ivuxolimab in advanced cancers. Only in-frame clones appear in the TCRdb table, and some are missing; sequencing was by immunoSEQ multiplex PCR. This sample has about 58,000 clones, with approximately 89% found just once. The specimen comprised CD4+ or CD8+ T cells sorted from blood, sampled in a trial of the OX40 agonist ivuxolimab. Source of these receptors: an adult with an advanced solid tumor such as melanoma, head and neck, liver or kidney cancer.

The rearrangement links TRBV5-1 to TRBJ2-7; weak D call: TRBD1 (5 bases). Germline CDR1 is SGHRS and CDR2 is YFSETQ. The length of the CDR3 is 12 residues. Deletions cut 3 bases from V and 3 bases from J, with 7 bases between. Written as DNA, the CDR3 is TGCGCCAGCAGCTCGCAGGGCTACGAGCAGTACTTC. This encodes CASSSQGYEQYF.

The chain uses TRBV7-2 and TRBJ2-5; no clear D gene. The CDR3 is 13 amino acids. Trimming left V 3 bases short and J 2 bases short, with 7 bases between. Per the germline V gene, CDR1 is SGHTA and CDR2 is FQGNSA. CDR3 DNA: TGTGCCAGCAGCTTTCTCCCGCAAGAGACCCAGTACTTC. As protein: CASSFLPQETQYF.

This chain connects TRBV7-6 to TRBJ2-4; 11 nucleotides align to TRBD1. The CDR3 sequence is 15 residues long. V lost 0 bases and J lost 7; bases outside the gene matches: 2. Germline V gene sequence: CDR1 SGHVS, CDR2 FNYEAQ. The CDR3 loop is CASSLAGTGGNIQYF. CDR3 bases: TGTGCCAGCAGCTTAGCTGGGACAGGGGGGAACATTCAGTACTTC. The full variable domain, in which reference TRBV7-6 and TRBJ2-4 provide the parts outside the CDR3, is GAGVSQSPRYKVTKRGQDVALRCDPISGHVSLYWYRQALGQGPEFLTYFNYEAQQDKSGLPNDRFSAERPEGSISTLTIQRTEQRDSAMYRCASSLAGTGGNIQYFGAGTRLSVL.

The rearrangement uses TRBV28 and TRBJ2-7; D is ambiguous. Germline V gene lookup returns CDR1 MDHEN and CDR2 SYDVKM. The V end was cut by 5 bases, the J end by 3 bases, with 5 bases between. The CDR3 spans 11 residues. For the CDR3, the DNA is TGTGCCAGCAGTAACCTCTACGAGCAGTACTTC. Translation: CASSNLYEQYF.

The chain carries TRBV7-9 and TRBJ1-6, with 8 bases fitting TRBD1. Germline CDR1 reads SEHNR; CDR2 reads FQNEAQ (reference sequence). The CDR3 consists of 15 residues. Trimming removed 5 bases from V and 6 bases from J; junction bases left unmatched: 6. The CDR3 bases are TGTGCCAGCAGCCTTGGACAGGGATTTAATTCACCCCTCCACTTT. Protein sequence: CASSLGQGFNSPLHF.

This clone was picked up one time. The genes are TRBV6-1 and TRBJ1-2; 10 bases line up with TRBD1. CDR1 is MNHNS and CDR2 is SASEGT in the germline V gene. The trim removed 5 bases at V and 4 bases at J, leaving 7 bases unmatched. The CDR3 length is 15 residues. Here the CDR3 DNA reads TGTGCCAGCAGTATAGAGACAGGGGGCGGCTATGGCTACACCTTC. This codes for CASSIETGGGYGYTF.

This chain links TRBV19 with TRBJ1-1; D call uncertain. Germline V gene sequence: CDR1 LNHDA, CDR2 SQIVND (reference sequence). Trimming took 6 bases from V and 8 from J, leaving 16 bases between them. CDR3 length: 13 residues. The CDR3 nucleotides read TGTGCCAGTAGCCGCGGACCCCCGTCAGAAGCTTTCTTT. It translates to CASSRGPPSEAFF.

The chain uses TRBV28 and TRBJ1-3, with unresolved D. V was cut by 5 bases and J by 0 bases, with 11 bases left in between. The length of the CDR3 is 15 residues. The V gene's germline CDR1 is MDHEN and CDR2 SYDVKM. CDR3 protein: CASSPWALSGNTIYF. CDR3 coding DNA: TGTGCCAGCAGTCCCTGGGCGCTCTCTGGAAACACCATATATTTT.

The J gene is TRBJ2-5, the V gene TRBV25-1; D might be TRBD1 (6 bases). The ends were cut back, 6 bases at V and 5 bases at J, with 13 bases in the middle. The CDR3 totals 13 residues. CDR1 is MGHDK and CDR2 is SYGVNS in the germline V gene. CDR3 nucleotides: TGTGCCAGCAGATTGACAGGAACCGAGACCCAGTACTTC. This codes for CASRLTGTETQYF.

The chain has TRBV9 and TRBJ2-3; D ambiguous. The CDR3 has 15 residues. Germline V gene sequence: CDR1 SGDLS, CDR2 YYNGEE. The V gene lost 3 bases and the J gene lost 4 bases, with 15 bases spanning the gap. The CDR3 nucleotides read TGTGCCAGCAGCGAAGGGTCTACTAATGCAGATACGCAGTATTTT. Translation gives CASSEGSTNADTQYF.

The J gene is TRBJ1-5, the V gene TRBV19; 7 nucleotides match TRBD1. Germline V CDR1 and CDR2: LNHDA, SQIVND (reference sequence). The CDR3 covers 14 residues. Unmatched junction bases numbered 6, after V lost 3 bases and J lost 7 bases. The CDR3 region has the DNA TGTGCCAGTAGTATTGAGGGGGCGCAACAGCCCCAGCATTTT. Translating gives CASSIEGAQQPQHF. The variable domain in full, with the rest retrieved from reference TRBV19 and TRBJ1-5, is DGGITQSPKYLFRKEGQNVTLSCEQNLNHDAMYWYRQDPGQGLRLIYYSQIVNDFQKGDIAEGYSVSREKKESFPLTVTSAQKNPTAFYLCASSIEGAQQPQHFGDGTRLSIL.

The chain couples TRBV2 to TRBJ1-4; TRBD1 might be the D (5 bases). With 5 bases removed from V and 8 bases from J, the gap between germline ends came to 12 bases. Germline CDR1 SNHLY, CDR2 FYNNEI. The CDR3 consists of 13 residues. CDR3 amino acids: CASSYQGEEKLFF. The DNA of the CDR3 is TGTGCCAGCAGTTATCAGGGAGAGGAAAAACTGTTTTTT.

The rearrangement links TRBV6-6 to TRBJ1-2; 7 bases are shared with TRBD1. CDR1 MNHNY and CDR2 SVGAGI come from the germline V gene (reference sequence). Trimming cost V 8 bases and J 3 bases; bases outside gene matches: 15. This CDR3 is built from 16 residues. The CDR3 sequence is CASGRRQGTIHYGYTF. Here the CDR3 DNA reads TGTGCCAGCGGACGCCGACAGGGAACGATTCACTATGGCTACACCTTC.

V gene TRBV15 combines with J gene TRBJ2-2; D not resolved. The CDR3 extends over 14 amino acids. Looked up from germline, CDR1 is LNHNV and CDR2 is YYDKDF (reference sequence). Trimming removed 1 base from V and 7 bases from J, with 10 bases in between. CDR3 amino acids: CATSRAQFGGELFF. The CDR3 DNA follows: TGTGCCACCAGCAGAGCTCAGTTCGGCGGGGAGCTGTTTTTT. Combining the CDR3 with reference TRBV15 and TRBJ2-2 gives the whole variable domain DAMVIQNPRYQVTQFGKPVTLSCSQTLNHNVMYWYQQKSSQAPKLLFHYYDKDFNNEADTPDNFQSRRPNTSFCFLDIRSPGLGDTAMYLCATSRAQFGGELFFGEGSRLTVL.

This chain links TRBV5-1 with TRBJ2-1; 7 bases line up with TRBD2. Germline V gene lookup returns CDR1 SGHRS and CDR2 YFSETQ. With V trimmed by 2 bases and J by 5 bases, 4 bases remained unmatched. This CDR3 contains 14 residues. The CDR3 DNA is TGCGCCAGCAGCTTTTCCGGGAGGAACAATGAGCAGTTCTTC. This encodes CASSFSGRNNEQFF.

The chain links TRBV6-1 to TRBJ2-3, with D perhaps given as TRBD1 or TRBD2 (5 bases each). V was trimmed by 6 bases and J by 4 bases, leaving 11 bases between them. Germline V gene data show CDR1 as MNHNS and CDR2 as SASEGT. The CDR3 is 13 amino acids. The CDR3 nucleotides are TGTGCCAGCAGGGGACCGGGGTCAGATACGCAGTATTTT. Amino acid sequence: CASRGPGSDTQYF.

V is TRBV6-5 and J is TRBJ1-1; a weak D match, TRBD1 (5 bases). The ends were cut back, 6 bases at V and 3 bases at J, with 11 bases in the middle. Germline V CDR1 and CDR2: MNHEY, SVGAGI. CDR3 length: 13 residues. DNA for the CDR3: TGTGCCAGCAGCCCCCGGGGGGACACTGAAGCTTTCTTT. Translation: CASSPRGDTEAFF.

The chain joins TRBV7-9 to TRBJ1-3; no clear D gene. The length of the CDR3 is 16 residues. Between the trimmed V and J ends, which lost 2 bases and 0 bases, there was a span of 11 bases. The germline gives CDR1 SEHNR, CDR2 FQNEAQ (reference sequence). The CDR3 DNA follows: TGTGCCAGCAGCTTATTTCTCGGGTCCTCTGGAAACACCATATATTTT. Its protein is CASSLFLGSSGNTIYF.

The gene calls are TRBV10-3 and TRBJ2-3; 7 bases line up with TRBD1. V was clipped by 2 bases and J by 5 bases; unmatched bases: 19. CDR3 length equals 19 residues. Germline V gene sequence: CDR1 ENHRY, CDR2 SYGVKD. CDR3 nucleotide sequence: TGTGCCATCAGTGAGCACTTGAAAAAAACACAGGGGTTAAAAGATACGCAGTATTTT. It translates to CAISEHLKKTQGLKDTQYF.

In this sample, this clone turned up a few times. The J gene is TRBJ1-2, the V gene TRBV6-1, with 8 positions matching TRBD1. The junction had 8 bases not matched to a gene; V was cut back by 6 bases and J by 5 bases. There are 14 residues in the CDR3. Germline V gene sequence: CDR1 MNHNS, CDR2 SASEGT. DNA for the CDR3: TGTGCCAGCAGCCCCGGACAGGGTTCGTATGGCTACACCTTC. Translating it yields CASSPGQGSYGYTF.

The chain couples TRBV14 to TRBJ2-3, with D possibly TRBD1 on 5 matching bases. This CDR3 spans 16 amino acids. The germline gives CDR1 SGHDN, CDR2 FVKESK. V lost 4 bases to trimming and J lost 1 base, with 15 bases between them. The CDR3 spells CASSPLTGIGTDTQYF. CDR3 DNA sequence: TGTGCCAGCAGCCCACTAACAGGCATCGGCACAGATACGCAGTATTTT. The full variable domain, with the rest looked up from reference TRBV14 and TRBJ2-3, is EAGVTQFPSHSVIEKGQTVTLRCDPISGHDNLYWYRRVMGKEIKFLLHFVKESKQDESGMPNNRFLAERTGGTYSTLKVQPAELEDSGVYFCASSPLTGIGTDTQYFGPGTRLTVL.

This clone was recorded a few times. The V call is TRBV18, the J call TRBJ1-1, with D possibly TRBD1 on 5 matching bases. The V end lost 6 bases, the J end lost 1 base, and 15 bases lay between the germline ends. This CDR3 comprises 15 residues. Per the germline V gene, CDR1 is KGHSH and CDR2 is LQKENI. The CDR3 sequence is CASSSGASGNTEAFF. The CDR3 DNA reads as TGTGCCAGCTCCTCCGGGGCGAGTGGGAACACTGAAGCTTTCTTT.

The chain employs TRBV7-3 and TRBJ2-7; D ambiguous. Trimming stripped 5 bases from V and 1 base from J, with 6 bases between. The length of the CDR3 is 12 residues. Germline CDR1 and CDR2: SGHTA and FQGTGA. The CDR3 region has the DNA TGTGCCAGCAGCCGAGCTTCCTACGAGCAGTACTTC. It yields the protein CASSRASYEQYF. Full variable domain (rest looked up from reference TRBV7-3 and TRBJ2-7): GAGVSQTPSNKVTEKGKYVELRCDPISGHTALYWYRQSLGQGPEFLIYFQGTGAADDSGLPNDRFFAVRPEGSVSTLKIQRTERGDSAVYLCASSRASYEQYFGPGTRLTVT.

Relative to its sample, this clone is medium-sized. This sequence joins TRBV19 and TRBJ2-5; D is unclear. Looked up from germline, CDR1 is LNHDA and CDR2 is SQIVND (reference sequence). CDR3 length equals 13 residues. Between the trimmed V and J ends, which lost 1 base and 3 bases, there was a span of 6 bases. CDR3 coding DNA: TGTGCCAGTAGTATAGGTACAGAAGAGACCCAGTACTTC. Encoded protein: CASSIGTEETQYF.

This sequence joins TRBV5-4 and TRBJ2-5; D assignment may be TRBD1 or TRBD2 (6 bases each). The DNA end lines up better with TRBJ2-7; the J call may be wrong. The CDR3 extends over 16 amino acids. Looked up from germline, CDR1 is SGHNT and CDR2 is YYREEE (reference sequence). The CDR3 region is CASSSMMGGNSYEQYF. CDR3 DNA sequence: TGTGCCAGCAGCTCAATGATGGGGGGCAACTCCTACGAGCAGTACTTC.

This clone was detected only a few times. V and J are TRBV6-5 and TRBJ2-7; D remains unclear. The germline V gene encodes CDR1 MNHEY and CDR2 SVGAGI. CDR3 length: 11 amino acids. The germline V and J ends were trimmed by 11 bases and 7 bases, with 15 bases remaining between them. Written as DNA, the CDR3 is TGTGCCGCCACTTTATCGGAGGAGCAGTACTTC. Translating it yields CAATLSEEQYF.